This TCR beta chain was retrieved from a study of T cells in Graves' hyperthyroidism and ophthalmopathy (dated by TCRdb to the late 2010s). For the study in its entirety: Peripheral blood was collected at initial diagnosis, before any treatment. TCR V-J signatures able to tell the groups apart were searched for in a discovery cohort of more than 90 patients, of whom over 40 had Graves' ophthalmopathy and roughly 58 had stable Graves' hyperthyroidism. Whether ophthalmopathy could be predicted prospectively was tested in an independent validation cohort made up of fewer than 20 hyperthyroidism patients plus 17 patients who later progressed to ophthalmopathy. For training and testing, the 100 or so patients in the discovery cohort were randomly divided in a 7:3 ratio. In over five Graves' hyperthyroidism patients, the study also compared T-cell repertoires from thyroid tissue with T-cell repertoires from blood. Once sampling was done, hyperthyroidism patients were given methimazole at a starting dose of 30 mg daily, whereas ophthalmopathy patients were given high-dose intravenous methylprednisolone. The paper reports TCR Vbeta CDR3 sequencing of more than 120 peripheral blood samples: around 41 ophthalmopathy, roughly 74 hyperthyroidism and around 17 progressor patients.

Hyperthyroidism patients were newly diagnosed, with disease duration under 2 months, and aged 18 to 65 years. Any patient with an uncontrolled infection, another autoimmune disease, pregnancy or lactation was excluded. Diagnoses relied on clinical symptoms, serum thyroxine and TRAb, thyroid ultrasound and orbital computed tomography. Blood from progressor patients was drawn when they were first diagnosed with hyperthyroidism, before any ophthalmopathy symptoms appeared. PBMCs were separated from under 11 ml of fresh peripheral blood using Ficoll-Paque density gradient centrifugation. Progressor patients were defined as those initially diagnosed with Graves' hyperthyroidism in whom ophthalmopathy developed during follow-up. Total RNA was extracted using Trizol reagent, and RNA quality was assessed on an Agilent 2100 Bioanalyzer. The study at large found these results: In cross-validation, a model built on a 13 V-J signature told ophthalmopathy apart from stable hyperthyroidism with approximately 90% sensitivity and roughly 83% specificity, and in testing the same model reached 80%/75%. Sample size was not statistically predetermined, and blinding of investigators to group allocation was not performed. During validation, the model predicted progression to ophthalmopathy a median of approximately 6.5 months ahead of onset, with approximately 71% sensitivity and under 85% specificity. Most expanded thyroid clonotypes (frequency above 0.001) were also detected in blood, suggesting blood repertoires may reflect thyroid immune responses.

About this clonotype itself: Its antigen remains undetermined. There are no base qualities to consult, and no much larger clone falls within one base.

The TCR beta CDR3 regions were amplified from RNA transcripts. The first round of RT-PCR for the TCR CDR3 was performed with the HTBI primer set and the Qiagen OneStep RT-PCR kit. Libraries were constructed in a second round of multiplex PCR, after which size selection and purification were performed. Sequencing of the libraries was done on an Illumina HiSeq2000 using paired-end 100 bp reads. The paper's processing steps were these. Raw data were processed with SOAPnuke, discarding reads with adapters, uncalled bases, mean Phred below 15, or no exact constant-primer or identifier match. High-quality paired reads were merged using COPE v1.2.5, and each unique nucleotide sequence was defined as a clonotype. Clonotypes were aligned to IMGT TRBV, TRBD and TRBJ reference segments using MiTCR v1.1. The analysis included only V-J combinations with a frequency above 0.0001, which together covered around 99% of the repertoires. The TCS score was defined as F50 (clonal expansion) divided by E x V (chaos), with BLOSUM62-based TCRdist calculated between CDR3 peptides within each V-J. Welch's t-statistics and random forest reduced 500 to 650 V-J features to 13, which were used in a naive Bayes classifier (R e1071). TCRdb handled the public reads itself, with Q25 trimming in fastp and clone calling in MiXCR, and kept productive beta chains. CDR3 protein duplicates are merged, each entry listing the most common genes and DNA. These V and J calls originate from TCRdb's pipeline instead of the authors' own analysis. In this sample the table shows more than 300,000 distinct CDR3 sequences, 17% of which occur a single time. The ten largest clones capture 34% of the sample.

Trimming accounts for 6 bases at V and 8 bases at J, while the number of junction bases matched to no gene is 14. The CDR3 numbers 15 residues from cysteine through phenylalanine. Only CDR3 DNA is held: 45 bases, read in frame from base 1. From a lookup of the germline V gene, CDR1 and CDR2 are SQVTM and ANQGSEA. This chain is built from TRBV29-1 and TRBJ2-2, with 8 bases aligning to TRBD1. The TCR was taken from a woman aged 25 to 39 with Graves' hyperthyroidism that later progressed to Graves' ophthalmopathy. Sequencing was carried out using blood. The CDR3 is CSVLTRTGKWGELFF. The base sequence is TGCAGCGTCTTAACCCGGACAGGGAAGTGGGGGGAGCTGTTTTTT.